These 20 T cell receptor beta chains originate from one sample sequenced in a study of sequential checkpoint blockade in melanoma. Noted treatment: randomized to nivolumab then ipilimumab (arm A) or the reverse (arm B). Measured with immunoSEQ multiplex PCR; TCRdb has only the in-frame clones, and not every one. The sample has 30,000 to 40,000 clones; 80% to 90% are singletons. This specimen was CD8+ T cells sorted from blood (inferred from file names), taken from a patient given nivolumab and ipilimumab in sequence. Receptor source: a human donor with melanoma.

The chain carries TRBV5-4 and TRBJ2-3, with D uncertain. V dropped 0 bases and J dropped 6 bases, with 8 bases sitting between them. There are 13 residues in the CDR3. Germline V gene data show CDR1 as SGHNT and CDR2 as YYREEE (reference sequence). The DNA for the CDR3 is TGTGCCAGCAGCTTGGGGTCGGAGGATACGCAGTATTTT. Its protein is CASSLGSEDTQYF. Based on the CDR3 plus reference TRBV5-4 and TRBJ2-3, the full variable domain is ETGVTQSPTHLIKTRGQQVTLRCSSQSGHNTVSWYQQALGQGPQFIFQYYREEENGRGNFPPRFSGLQFPNYSSELNVNALELDDSALYLCASSLGSEDTQYFGPGTRLTVL.

This chain connects TRBV30 to TRBJ1-2; 8 bases fit TRBD1. V trimming: 8 bases; J trimming: 4 bases; junction bases outside the gene matches: 15. The CDR3 runs 15 residues. Germline V lookup: CDR1 GTSNPN, CDR2 SVGIG (reference sequence). DNA for the CDR3: TGTGCCGGGCCGGGGATTGGACAGGGAGGCTATGGCTACACCTTC. This sequence encodes CAGPGIGQGGYGYTF.

This chain links TRBV28 with TRBJ2-6, with D possibly being TRBD2 (5 bases). The CDR3 is 16 amino acids. Trimming cost V 5 bases and J 3 bases, with 14 bases left between them. The germline gives CDR1 MDHEN, CDR2 SYDVKM. The CDR3 spells CASSHFTRDGANVLTF. The CDR3 DNA reads TGTGCCAGCAGTCACTTTACGAGGGATGGGGCCAACGTCCTGACTTTC.

V and J are TRBV13 and TRBJ2-7; 12 bases are shared with TRBD2. Germline loops: CDR1 PRHDT, CDR2 FYEKMQ (reference sequence). The trim removed 5 bases at V and 5 bases at J, leaving 4 bases unmatched. CDR3 length: 14 residues. DNA for the CDR3: TGTGCCAGCAGCCCTAGCGGGGGGGTGAACGAGCAGTACTTC. As protein: CASSPSGGVNEQYF.

This clone was recorded only once. V is TRBV29-1 and J is TRBJ2-1, with TRBD1 matching over 7 bases. The CDR3 runs 17 residues. Germline lookup yields CDR1 SQVTM and CDR2 ANQGSEA. V dropped 3 bases and J dropped 0; count of bases not matched to a gene: 11. CDR3 bases: TGCAGCGTTGAGGGCGACAGGGAGAGGGGCTCCTACAATGAGCAGTTCTTC. Protein sequence: CSVEGDRERGSYNEQFF.

This clone has just one count. This rearrangement joins TRBV5-5 to TRBJ1-3; D gene unclear. V lost 1 base, J lost 3 bases, and 5 bases lay in between. Germline values: CDR1 SGHKS, CDR2 YYEKEE (reference sequence). This CDR3 region has 13 residues. The CDR3 loop is CASSLLSGNTIYF. The CDR3 DNA follows: TGTGCCAGCAGCTTGCTTAGTGGAAACACCATATATTTT. The whole variable domain, filled in from reference TRBV5-5 and TRBJ1-3, reads DAGVTQSPTHLIKTRGQQVTLRCSPISGHKSVSWYQQVLGQGPQFIFQYYEKEERGRGNFPDRFSARQFPNYSSELNVNALLLGDSALYLCASSLLSGNTIYFGEGSWLTVV.

This chain links TRBV7-9 with TRBJ2-1, with a tentative D call TRBD1 (5 bases). CDR1 and CDR2 from the germline V gene are SEHNR and FQNEAQ (reference sequence). This CDR3 comprises 14 residues. The V and J ends lost 0 bases and 9 bases respectively, with 12 bases between them. CDR3 sequence reads: CASSLAGPSGEQFF. CDR3 nucleotide sequence: TGTGCCAGCAGCTTAGCGGGGCCGAGTGGTGAGCAGTTCTTC.

The chain is built from TRBV9 and TRBJ2-3; 9 nucleotides align to TRBD2. Germline V CDR1 and CDR2: SGDLS, YYNGEE. The J segment lost 4 bases and the V segment lost 0 bases, leaving 3 bases of the junction unmatched. This CDR3 has 15 amino acids. CDR3 sequence (DNA): TGTGCCAGCAGCGTAGTAGCGGGAGCATCAGATACGCAGTATTTT. Translated, it gives CASSVVAGASDTQYF.

The genes are TRBV2 and TRBJ2-1; tentatively, D is TRBD2 (7 bases). CDR1 is SNHLY, CDR2 FYNNEI, per germline. The V end lost 5 bases, the J end lost 8 bases, and 19 bases lay between the germline ends. The CDR3 totals 15 residues. The CDR3 loop is CASSTWGGPSDEQFF. The DNA for the CDR3 is TGTGCCAGCAGTACATGGGGGGGCCCCTCCGATGAGCAGTTCTTC.

This clone was seen just once. The gene calls are TRBV2 and TRBJ2-7; D unresolved. The CDR3 covers 15 residues. Trimming took 1 base from V and 3 from J, leaving 13 bases between them. CDR1 is SNHLY and CDR2 is FYNNEI in the germline V gene. This chain's CDR3 is CASSEVRGSNYEQYF. The CDR3 DNA reads as TGTGCCAGCAGTGAAGTCAGAGGTTCAAACTACGAGCAGTACTTC.

V usage is TRBV6-4 and J usage is TRBJ1-1; the D is unclear. The CDR3 has 13 residues. V shed 8 bases and J shed 4 bases, with 14 bases lying between them. The germline gives CDR1 MRHNA, CDR2 SNTAGT. The CDR3 DNA reads as TGTGCCAGCTCGGAGCGGGGTAGCACTGAAGCTTTCTTT. The encoded protein is CASSERGSTEAFF.

This clone was detected a few times. The rearrangement joins TRBV28 to TRBJ1-1, with no clear D. The CDR3 covers 13 residues. CDR1 MDHEN and CDR2 SYDVKM come from the germline V gene. Trimming left V 3 bases short and J 3 bases short, with 8 bases between. CDR3 protein: CASSFRGYTEAFF. The CDR3 DNA is TGTGCCAGCAGTTTTAGAGGGTACACTGAAGCTTTCTTT.

J is TRBJ2-3 and V is TRBV5-1, with 13 bases that match TRBD2. The V gene end was trimmed by 4 bases and the J gene end by 0 bases; junction bases not matched to a gene: 8. The V gene's germline CDR1 is SGHRS and CDR2 YFSETQ. This CDR3 has 18 amino acids. The CDR3 region is CASSATSGGLGSTDTQYF. CDR3 nucleotide sequence: TGCGCCAGCAGCGCGACTAGCGGGGGGTTAGGGAGCACAGATACGCAGTATTTT.

The chain employs TRBV5-1 and TRBJ2-5, with 7 bases matching TRBD2. CDR1 SGHRS and CDR2 YFSETQ come from the germline V gene. This CDR3 comprises 15 residues. Trimming cost V 0 bases and J 5 bases; bases outside gene matches: 7. The CDR3 sequence is CASSLEGSGGETQYF. DNA for the CDR3: TGCGCCAGCAGCTTGGAGGGATCCGGGGGGGAGACCCAGTACTTC.

The rearrangement joins TRBV4-2 to TRBJ1-1, with D unresolved. The CDR3 is made up of 16 amino acids. Germline V gives CDR1 LGHNA, CDR2 YNFKEQ. The V end was cut by 0 bases, the J end by 0 bases, with 11 bases between. The DNA for the CDR3 is TGTGCCAGCAGCCAAGATCCGGGGAACATGAACACTGAAGCTTTCTTT. Translation: CASSQDPGNMNTEAFF.

The chain has TRBV5-1 and TRBJ2-7, with a weak D call TRBD2 (6 bases). The V end was cut by 4 bases, the J end by 3 bases, with 11 bases between. Germline loops: CDR1 SGHRS, CDR2 YFSETQ. The length of the CDR3 is 13 residues. The CDR3: CASSLGGGYEQYF. Written as DNA, the CDR3 is TGCGCCAGCAGCCTCGGGGGTGGCTACGAGCAGTACTTC.

This rearrangement joins TRBV28 to TRBJ2-1; 8 nucleotides line up with TRBD1. The CDR3 is 16 residues long. J lost 4 bases, V lost 5 bases, and 10 bases had no gene match. Germline assignment: CDR1 MDHEN and CDR2 SYDVKM. This CDR3 reads CASSNPGQVGYNEQFF. The CDR3 DNA reads as TGTGCCAGCAGTAATCCGGGACAGGTGGGATACAATGAGCAGTTCTTC.

The rearrangement uses TRBV6-4 and TRBJ2-3, with 16 nucleotides matching TRBD2. CDR1 MRHNA and CDR2 SNTAGT come from the germline V gene. Trimming cost V 2 bases and J 6 bases; bases outside gene matches: 2. The length of the CDR3 is 16 residues. The CDR3 is CASSDGTSGGADTQYF. The CDR3 DNA reads as TGTGCCAGCAGTGACGGGACTAGCGGGGGGGCCGATACGCAGTATTTT.

The chain uses TRBV30 and TRBJ2-7; D is possibly TRBD2 (7 bases). Germline CDR1 GTSNPN, CDR2 SVGIG (reference sequence). Trimming stripped 0 bases from V and 5 bases from J, with 17 bases between. The CDR3 covers 15 residues. CDR3 residues: CAWSVRWGGGDEQYF. The DNA of the CDR3 is TGTGCCTGGAGTGTTCGGTGGGGCGGGGGCGACGAGCAGTACTTC.

Concerning this clone itself: In the same sample, other DNA sequences code for this CDR3. V and J are TRBV19 and TRBJ2-7; D not certain. This CDR3 is 14 amino acids long. Germline loops: CDR1 LNHDA, CDR2 SQIVND (reference sequence). Trimming removed 3 bases at V and 3 bases at J, with 12 bases between. The CDR3 region has the DNA TGTGCCAGTAGTATTTCTGGGCAATTCTACGAGCAGTACTTC. Its protein product is CASSISGQFYEQYF.